The rows below give T cell receptor beta chains drawn from one sample of a study of T cell repertoires in cytomegalovirus infection. TCRdb passed the reads through MiXCR, listing each CDR3 protein once. Of 250,000 to 300,000 distinct CDR3 sequences in the sample, 22% were seen once. Which antigens these TCRs recognize remains unknown. The material was cultured PBMCs, obtained from culture after CMV antigen stimulation. Source of these receptors: a human donor in good health (CMV status not recorded). Some clones in this sample may be carry-over from other donors' samples. Both conserved end residues are part of each CDR3. D genes are given only for firm matches. Not every row has a clone size; where given, it reads once, few, many or a size class.

V gene: TRBV28; CDR3 length: 12; clone size: once; J gene: TRBJ1-2; D gene: -; CDR3 protein: CASSSELPGVPF; CDR3 DNA: TGTGCCAGCAGTTCCGAACTTCCAGGGGTCCCCTTC
V gene: TRBV7-2; CDR3 length: 13; clone size: -; J gene: TRBJ1-2; D gene: -; CDR3 protein: CASSPQFPYGYTF; CDR3 DNA: TGTGCCAGCAGCCCACAGTTCCCCTATGGCTACACCTTC
V gene: TRBV7-2; CDR3 length: 15; clone size: -; J gene: TRBJ2-7; D gene: -; CDR3 protein: CASSLAASESYEQYF; CDR3 DNA: TGTGCCAGCAGCTTAGCGGCTAGCGAATCCTACGAGCAGTACTTC
V gene: TRBV7-2; CDR3 length: 13; clone size: many; J gene: TRBJ2-7; D gene: -; CDR3 protein: CASSLGWGSEQYF; CDR3 DNA: TGTGCCAGCAGCTTAGGGTGGGGATCCGAGCAGTACTTC
V gene: TRBV6-2/TRBV6-3; CDR3 length: 13; clone size: few; J gene: TRBJ1-5; D gene: -; CDR3 protein: CASSSPVGQPQHF; CDR3 DNA: TGTGCCAGCAGTTCGCCAGTGGGGCAGCCCCAGCATTTT
V gene: TRBV6-2/TRBV6-3; CDR3 length: 15; clone size: few; J gene: TRBJ1-3; D gene: -; CDR3 protein: CASAEASSSGNTIYF; CDR3 DNA: TGTGCCAGCGCTGAAGCGTCGAGCTCTGGAAACACCATATATTTT
V gene: TRBV7-2; CDR3 length: 15; clone size: many; J gene: TRBJ2-5; D gene: -; CDR3 protein: CASSSPFVARETQYF; CDR3 DNA: TGTGCCAGCAGCTCCCCTTTCGTGGCCCGGGAGACCCAGTACTTC
V gene: TRBV6-2/TRBV6-3; CDR3 length: 16; clone size: -; J gene: TRBJ2-3; D gene: TRBD2; CDR3 protein: CASSSQAGTSIDTQYF; CDR3 DNA: TGTGCCAGCAGTTCCCAAGCCGGGACTAGCATCGATACGCAGTATTTT
V gene: TRBV7-6; CDR3 length: 14; clone size: few; J gene: TRBJ2-3; D gene: -; CDR3 protein: CASSLAHFTDTQYF; CDR3 DNA: TGTGCCAGCAGCTTAGCCCACTTCACAGATACGCAGTATTTT
V gene: TRBV12-3/TRBV12-4; CDR3 length: 14; clone size: -; J gene: TRBJ1-1; D gene: -; CDR3 protein: CASSIKGGYAEAFF; CDR3 DNA: TGTGCCAGCTCTATAAAGGGGGGGTACGCTGAAGCTTTCTTT
V gene: TRBV19; CDR3 length: 13; clone size: -; J gene: TRBJ1-1; D gene: -; CDR3 protein: CASSIVENTGAFF; CDR3 DNA: TGTGCCAGTAGTATAGTCGAGAACACTGGAGCTTTCTTT
V gene: TRBV5-4; CDR3 length: 16; clone size: -; J gene: TRBJ2-7; D gene: TRBD2; CDR3 protein: CASSYLRGLAGGEQYF; CDR3 DNA: TGTGCCAGCAGTTACTTAAGGGGGCTAGCGGGAGGTGAGCAGTACTTC
V gene: TRBV27; CDR3 length: 17; clone size: many; J gene: TRBJ1-1; D gene: -; CDR3 protein: CASSFYLGERGSTEAFF; CDR3 DNA: TGTGCCAGCAGTTTTTACTTAGGGGAAAGGGGGAGCACTGAAGCTTTCTTT
V gene: TRBV6-2/TRBV6-3; CDR3 length: 14; clone size: -; J gene: TRBJ1-1; D gene: -; CDR3 protein: CASRRAPKDTEAFF; CDR3 DNA: TGTGCCAGCAGACGAGCCCCCAAAGACACTGAAGCTTTCTTT
V gene: TRBV4-1; CDR3 length: 17; clone size: -; J gene: TRBJ1-1; D gene: TRBD1; CDR3 protein: CASSQVDRGVWNTEAFF; CDR3 DNA: TGCGCCAGCAGCCAAGTAGACAGGGGGGTTTGGAACACTGAAGCTTTCTTT
V gene: TRBV7-2; CDR3 length: 15; clone size: -; J gene: TRBJ2-1; D gene: TRBD2; CDR3 protein: CASSLGREGPGEQFF; CDR3 DNA: TGTGCCAGCAGCTTAGGGAGGGAGGGCCCTGGTGAGCAGTTCTTC
V gene: TRBV14; CDR3 length: 16; clone size: -; J gene: TRBJ2-5; D gene: -; CDR3 protein: CASSQRFFVGQETQYF; CDR3 DNA: TGTGCCAGCAGCCAGAGATTTTTCGTCGGCCAAGAGACCCAGTACTTC
V gene: TRBV18; CDR3 length: 15; clone size: -; J gene: TRBJ2-2; D gene: -; CDR3 protein: CASSPRGQNTGELFF; CDR3 DNA: TGTGCCAGCTCACCTAGGGGACAGAACACCGGGGAGCTGTTTTTT
V gene: TRBV12-3/TRBV12-4; CDR3 length: 15; clone size: many; J gene: TRBJ1-2; D gene: TRBD1; CDR3 protein: CASSAPGQGNYGYTF; CDR3 DNA: TGTGCCAGCAGCGCCCCGGGACAGGGTAACTATGGCTACACCTTC
V gene: TRBV11-2; CDR3 length: 16; clone size: -; J gene: TRBJ2-1; D gene: -; CDR3 protein: CASSPWGGPRRNEQFF; CDR3 DNA: TGTGCCAGCAGCCCCTGGGGGGGGCCTCGTCGCAATGAGCAGTTCTTC
V gene: TRBV6-5; CDR3 length: 14; clone size: -; J gene: TRBJ1-5; D gene: -; CDR3 protein: CASSFGSFGQPQHF; CDR3 DNA: TGTGCCAGCAGTTTCGGGAGTTTCGGTCAGCCCCAGCATTTT
V gene: TRBV6-2/TRBV6-3; CDR3 length: 15; clone size: -; J gene: TRBJ2-5; D gene: -; CDR3 protein: CASSTRRGQWETQYF; CDR3 DNA: TGTGCCAGCAGTACCCGGAGGGGACAATGGGAGACCCAGTACTTC
V gene: TRBV20-1; CDR3 length: 12; clone size: -; J gene: TRBJ1-2; D gene: -; CDR3 protein: CSASWRNYGYTF; CDR3 DNA: TGCAGTGCTAGTTGGCGGAACTATGGCTACACCTTC
V gene: TRBV19; CDR3 length: 15; clone size: -; J gene: TRBJ1-1; D gene: TRBD1; CDR3 protein: CASSVTGGAGPEAFF; CDR3 DNA: TGTGCCAGTAGTGTAACAGGGGGCGCGGGTCCTGAAGCTTTCTTT
V gene: TRBV19; CDR3 length: 14; clone size: -; J gene: TRBJ2-1; D gene: TRBD2; CDR3 protein: CASSRLAGVHEQFF; CDR3 DNA: TGTGCCAGTAGTAGGCTAGCGGGAGTACATGAGCAGTTCTTC